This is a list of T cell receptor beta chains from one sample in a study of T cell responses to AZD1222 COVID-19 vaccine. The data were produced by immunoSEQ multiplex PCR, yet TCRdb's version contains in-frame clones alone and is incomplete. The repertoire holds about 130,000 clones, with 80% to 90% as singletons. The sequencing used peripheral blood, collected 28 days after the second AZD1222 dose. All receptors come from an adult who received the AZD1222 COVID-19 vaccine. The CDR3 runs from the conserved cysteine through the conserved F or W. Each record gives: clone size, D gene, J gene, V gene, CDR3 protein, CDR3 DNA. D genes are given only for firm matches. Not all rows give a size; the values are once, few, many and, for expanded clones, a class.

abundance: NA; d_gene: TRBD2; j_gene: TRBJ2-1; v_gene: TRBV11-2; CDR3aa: CASSFGTSGNEQFF; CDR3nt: TGTGCCAGCAGCTTCGGGACTAGCGGAAATGAGCAGTTCTTC
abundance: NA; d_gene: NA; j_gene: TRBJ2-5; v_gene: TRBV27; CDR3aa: CASSLWGAQETQYF; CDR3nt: TGTGCCAGCAGTTTATGGGGGGCTCAAGAGACCCAGTACTTC
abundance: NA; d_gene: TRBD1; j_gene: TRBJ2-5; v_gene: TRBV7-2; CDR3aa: CASSSQTGGAETQYF; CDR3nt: TGTGCCAGCAGCTCCCAGACAGGGGGCGCAGAGACCCAGTACTTC
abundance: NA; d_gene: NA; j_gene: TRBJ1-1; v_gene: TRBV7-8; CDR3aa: CASSTWSGNTEAFF; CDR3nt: TGTGCCAGCAGCACTTGGTCGGGGAACACTGAAGCTTTCTTT
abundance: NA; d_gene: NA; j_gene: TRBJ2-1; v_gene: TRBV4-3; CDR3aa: CASSQEASGRPRFF; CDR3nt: TGCGCCAGCAGCCAAGAGGCGAGCGGACGACCCCGGTTCTTC
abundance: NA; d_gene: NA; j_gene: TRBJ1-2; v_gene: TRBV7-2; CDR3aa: CASSFTRGANYGYTF; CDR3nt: TGTGCCAGCAGCTTTACCCGGGGCGCTAACTATGGCTACACCTTC
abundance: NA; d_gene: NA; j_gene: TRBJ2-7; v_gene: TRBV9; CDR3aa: CASSATFQSEQYF; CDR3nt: TGTGCCAGCAGCGCCACATTCCAGTCCGAGCAGTACTTC
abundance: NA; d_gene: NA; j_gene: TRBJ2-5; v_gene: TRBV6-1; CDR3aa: CASSEGSGAETQYF; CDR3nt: TGTGCCAGCAGTGAAGGCTCCGGGGCAGAGACCCAGTACTTC
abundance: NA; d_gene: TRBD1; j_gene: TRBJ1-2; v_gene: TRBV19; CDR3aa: CASRSQGGLGYTF; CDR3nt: TGTGCCAGTAGGTCGCAGGGGGGCCTTGGCTACACCTTC
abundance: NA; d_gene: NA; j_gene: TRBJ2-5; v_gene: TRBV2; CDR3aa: CASSDRGGTQETQYF; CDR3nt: TGTGCCAGCAGTGATCGTGGCGGAACCCAAGAGACCCAGTACTTC
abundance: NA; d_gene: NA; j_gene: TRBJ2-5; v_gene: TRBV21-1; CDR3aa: CASIPKTGRETQYF; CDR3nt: TGTGCCAGCATTCCTAAAACAGGGCGCGAGACCCAGTACTTC
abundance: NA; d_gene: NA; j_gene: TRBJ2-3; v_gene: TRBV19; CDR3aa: CASSISGRRTDTQYF; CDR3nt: TGTGCCAGTAGTATATCCGGCCGGCGGACAGATACGCAGTATTTT
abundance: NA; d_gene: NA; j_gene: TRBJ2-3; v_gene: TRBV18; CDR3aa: CASSPPGDGDTQYF; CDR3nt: TGTGCCAGCTCACCCCCGGGGGACGGAGATACGCAGTATTTT
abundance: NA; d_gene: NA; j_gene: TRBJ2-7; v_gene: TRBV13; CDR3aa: CASSLGVLPREQYF; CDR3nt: TGTGCCAGCAGCTTAGGCGTGCTACCTCGCGAGCAGTACTTC
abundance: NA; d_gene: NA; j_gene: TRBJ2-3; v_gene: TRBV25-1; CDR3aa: CASSGRLLDTQYF; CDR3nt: TGTGCCAGCAGTGGCCGCCTTTTAGATACGCAGTATTTT
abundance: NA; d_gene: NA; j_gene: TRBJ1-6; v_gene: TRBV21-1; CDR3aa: CASSWDVNSPLHF; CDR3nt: TGTGCCAGCAGCTGGGACGTAAATTCACCCCTCCACTTT
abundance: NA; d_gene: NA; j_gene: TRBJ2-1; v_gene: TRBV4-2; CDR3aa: CASSQDLASPYNEQFF; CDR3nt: TGTGCCAGCAGCCAAGATCTGGCTTCCCCCTACAATGAGCAGTTCTTC
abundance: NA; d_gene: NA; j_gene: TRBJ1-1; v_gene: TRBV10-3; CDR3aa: CAISGSTSNTEAFF; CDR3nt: TGTGCCATCAGTGGAAGCACCTCGAACACTGAAGCTTTCTTT
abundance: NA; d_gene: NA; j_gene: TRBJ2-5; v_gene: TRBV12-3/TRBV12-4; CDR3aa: CASSFGFQETQYF; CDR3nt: TGTGCCAGCAGTTTCGGCTTCCAAGAGACCCAGTACTTC
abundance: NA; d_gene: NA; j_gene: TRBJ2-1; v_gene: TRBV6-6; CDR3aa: CASSYVIGASYNEQFF; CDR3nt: TGTGCCAGCAGTTACGTGATCGGGGCCTCCTACAATGAGCAGTTCTTC
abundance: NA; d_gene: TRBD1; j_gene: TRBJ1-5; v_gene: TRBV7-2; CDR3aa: CASSLGGGTGNQPQHF; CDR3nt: TGTGCCAGCAGCTTAGGAGGGGGGACAGGGAATCAGCCCCAGCATTTT
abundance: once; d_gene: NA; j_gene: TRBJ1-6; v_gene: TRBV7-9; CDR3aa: CASSFLQSSPLHF; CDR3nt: TGTGCCAGCAGCTTCCTCCAGAGTTCACCCCTCCACTTT